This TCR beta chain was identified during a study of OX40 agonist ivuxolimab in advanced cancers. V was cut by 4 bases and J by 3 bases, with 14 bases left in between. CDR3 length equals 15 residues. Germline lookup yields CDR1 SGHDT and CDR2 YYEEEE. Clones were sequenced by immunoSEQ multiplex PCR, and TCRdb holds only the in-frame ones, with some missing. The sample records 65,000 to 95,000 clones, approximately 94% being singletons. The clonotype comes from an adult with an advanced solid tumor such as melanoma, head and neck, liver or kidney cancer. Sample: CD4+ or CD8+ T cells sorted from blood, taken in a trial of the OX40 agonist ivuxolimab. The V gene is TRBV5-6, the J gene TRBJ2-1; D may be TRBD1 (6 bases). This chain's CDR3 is CASSPGVTGYNEQFF. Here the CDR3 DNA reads TGTGCCAGCAGCCCAGGGGTGACAGGCTACAATGAGCAGTTCTTC.